This T cell receptor (beta chain) was found in a study of blood T cells in healthy people across ages. Study-wide results and limits: Higher diversity, along with more naive CD4+ cells, distinguished long-lived donors from aged donors. Strong correlation linked observed beta diversity and percent naive T cells.

This clonotype showed up just a few times. The antigen remains undetermined. A second roughly 7 to 11 cycle PCR used barcoded and J-beta primers. TCRdb passed the 5' RACE reads through MiXCR, listing each CDR3 protein once. The sample has 1.8 million or so distinct CDR3 sequences; approximately 40% are singletons. The TCR originated in a human donor in good health. The sample taken for sequencing was blood.

Written as DNA, the CDR3 is TGTGCTAGTGGTTTGCTGCGGGGGTTAATGAATGAGCAGTTCTTC. Its translation: CASGLLRGLMNEQFF. The chain combines TRBV12-5 with TRBJ2-1, with TRBD2 matching 7 bases. The germline CDR1 and CDR2 sequences are LGHNT and FRNRAP. The CDR3 runs 15 residues. The V and J ends lost 2 bases and 7 bases, in that order; junction bases with no gene match: 8.